Each of the 8 T cell receptor beta chains below was sequenced from the same sample in a study of CD8 T cells in Susac syndrome. When the RNA was reverse transcribed, random hexamers were used with an input of 0.5 to 1 ug. TCRdb redid the calling of the immunoSEQ multiplex PCR reads with MiXCR, one entry per CDR3 protein. The sample has around 270,000 distinct CDR3 sequences, approximately 85% seen once. Sequencing was carried out using CD8+ T cells from PBMCs. These receptors came from a human donor with multiple sclerosis.

This chain uses TRBV3-1 with TRBJ2-7, with 8 bases that match TRBD1. Losses at the gene ends were 4 bases for V and 3 bases for J; bases not matched to a gene: 5. CDR3 length: 14 amino acids. The V gene's germline CDR1 is LGHDT and CDR2 YNNKEL (reference sequence). The CDR3 bases are TGTGCCAGCAGCCGAACAGGGGGGATCTACGAGCAGTACTTC. Translation gives CASSRTGGIYEQYF.

This clonotype was observed a handful of times. V usage is TRBV5-4 and J usage is TRBJ2-2; TRBD1 is a possible D gene (5 bases). The CDR3 sequence is 14 residues long. Per the germline V gene, CDR1 is SGHNT and CDR2 is YYREEE (reference sequence). Trimming removed 5 bases at V and 2 bases at J, with 10 bases between. CDR3 residues: CASSPGHNTGELFF. CDR3 DNA: TGTGCCAGCAGTCCTGGACATAACACCGGGGAGCTGTTTTTT.

This clonotype is a singleton in its sample. The chain employs TRBV18 and TRBJ2-3; a possible D gene is TRBD1 (6 bases). V lost 3 bases, J lost 4 bases, and 11 bases lay in between. The CDR3 spans 14 residues. Germline V lookup: CDR1 KGHSH, CDR2 LQKENI. The CDR3 nucleotides read TGTGCCAGCTCACCGACAGGTGCCTCAGATACGCAGTATTTT. Translated, it gives CASSPTGASDTQYF.

The rearrangement links TRBV4-3 to TRBJ2-1; 7 bases align to TRBD1. The CDR3 is 17 amino acids. Trimming at V came to 0 bases and at J to 3 bases, leaving 8 bases not matched to a gene. The germline CDR1 and CDR2 sequences are LGHNA and YSLEER. CDR3: CASSQDLWQGVYNEQFF. As DNA, the CDR3 is TGCGCCAGCAGCCAAGATTTGTGGCAGGGGGTCTACAATGAGCAGTTCTTC.

J is TRBJ1-2 and V is TRBV7-6, with unresolved D. V gave up 1 base and J gave up 6 bases, with 9 bases separating them. This CDR3 has 13 residues. Germline V gene sequence: CDR1 SGHVS, CDR2 FNYEAQ. The CDR3 reads CASSLDGFNGYTF. CDR3 nucleotide sequence: TGTGCCAGCAGCTTAGACGGGTTTAATGGCTACACCTTC.

V is TRBV15 and J is TRBJ2-7; D is unclear. V shed 5 bases and J shed 7 bases, with 15 bases lying between them. Germline CDR1 reads LNHNV; CDR2 reads YYDKDF (reference sequence). The CDR3 is made up of 13 amino acids. The CDR3, as DNA: TGTGCCACCAGCGAATCAAGTTCCAAAGAGCAGTACTTC. Translated, it gives CATSESSSKEQYF.

Here the CDR3 reads CSVEDWTSGRAGTDTQYF. CDR3 nucleotides: TGCAGCGTTGAAGATTGGACTAGCGGGAGGGCCGGCACAGATACGCAGTATTTT. The chain uses TRBV29-1 and TRBJ2-3; 15 positions match TRBD2. This CDR3 has 18 residues. V lost 0 bases to trimming and J lost 1 base; unmatched junction nucleotides: 5. Germline CDR1 reads SQVTM; CDR2 reads ANQGSEA.

The V gene is TRBV24-1, the J gene TRBJ2-3; D is possibly TRBD1 or TRBD2 (5 bases each). The germline V gene has CDR1 KGHDR and CDR2 SFDVKD. This CDR3 contains 15 residues. The ends were cut back, 3 bases at V and 2 bases at J, with 11 bases in the middle. This CDR3 reads CATSDAQGPTDTQYF. Written as DNA, the CDR3 is TGTGCCACCAGTGATGCGCAGGGACCCACAGATACGCAGTATTTT.